Below are 11 T cell receptor beta chains sequenced from a single sample in a study of regulatory T cells in long-lasting Graves disease. The time point is: newly diagnosed GD, antithyroid drugs for less than 3 months. Scientists built the TCR library using RNA that was extracted from PBMCs. The authors built TCR beta libraries using iRepertoire HTBI primers and Arm-PCR of CDR3 regions. TCRdb reanalysed the multiplex PCR reads using MiXCR and keeps one entry per CDR3 protein. The sample records about 370,000 distinct CDR3 sequences, roughly 15% being singletons. This sample comprised peripheral blood mononuclear cells (PBMCs), obtained at new diagnosis, from a patient treated with antithyroid drugs. Receptor source: a female donor with Graves disease.

Ten or more counts support this clonotype. The V and J genes are TRBV7-9 and TRBJ2-7; 12 positions match TRBD2. There are 14 residues in the CDR3. After removal of 6 bases from V and 6 bases from J, the junction contained 6 bases not matched to a gene. Looked up from germline, CDR1 is SEHNR and CDR2 is FQNEAQ (reference sequence). The DNA of the CDR3 is TGTGCCAGCAGTGCCGGGACTAGCGGGTCCGAGCAGTACTTC. Translation gives CASSAGTSGSEQYF.

This clonotype came up many times. The chain is built from TRBV10-3 and TRBJ2-7, with 7 bases that match TRBD1. The germline CDR1 and CDR2 sequences are ENHRY and SYGVKD. J gave up 6 bases and V 2 bases, and 7 bases lay outside the gene matches. The CDR3 length is 14 residues. CDR3 in amino acids: CAISEGRQGSEQYF. DNA for the CDR3: TGTGCCATCAGTGAGGGGAGACAGGGTAGCGAGCAGTACTTC.

Concerning this clonotype itself: The junction departs from germline at one end; a sequencing error may be responsible. The gene calls are TRBV20-1 and TRBJ2-3, with TRBD2 as a possible D gene (7 bases). The closer fit of TRBJ2-5 to the DNA end suggests the J call may be wrong. CDR1 is DFQATT and CDR2 is SNEGSKA in the germline V gene (reference sequence). This CDR3 has 14 amino acids. The CDR3 coding sequence is TGCAGTACTAGTGGGGGGGCATGGGTAGAGACCCAGTACTTC. Protein product: CSTSGGAWVETQYF.

About this clonotype: A much larger clone differs by one base, so this may be a read error. The chain has TRBV2 and TRBJ1-5; no firm D call. Looked up from germline, CDR1 is SNHLY and CDR2 is FYNNEI. This CDR3 is 15 amino acids long. The CDR3 coding sequence is TGTGCCAGCAGTGATGGCCTTGCTAGGAATCGGCCCCAGCATTTT. This translates into CASSDGLARNRPQHF.

This clonotype has ten or more counts. V and J are TRBV7-2 and TRBJ1-2; maybe TRBD1 (5 bases). The V end lost 1 base, the J end lost 5 bases, and 14 bases lay between the germline ends. This CDR3 has 15 amino acids. The germline V gene has CDR1 SGHTA and CDR2 FQGNSA. Here the CDR3 DNA reads TGTGCCAGCAGCTTAGTAGGGACGGATAATTATGGCTACACCTTC. As protein: CASSLVGTDNYGYTF. The full variable domain, completed using reference TRBV7-2 and TRBJ1-2, is GAGVSQSPSNKVTEKGKDVELRCDPISGHTALYWYRQSLGQGLEFLIYFQGNSAPDKSGLPSDRFSAERTGGSVSTLTIQRTQQEDSAVYLCASSLVGTDNYGYTFGSGTRLTVV.

This clonotype was seen more than once but under ten times. The rearrangement links TRBV3-1 to TRBJ1-4; TRBD1 matches 8 bases. Trimming cost V 0 bases and J 4 bases; bases outside gene matches: 16. The germline V gene has CDR1 LGHDT and CDR2 YNNKEL (reference sequence). This CDR3 has 20 residues. CDR3 sequence reads: CASSQDQGTLRDRSNEKLFF. The CDR3 coding sequence is TGTGCCAGCAGCCAAGATCAAGGGACCTTGCGGGACAGGAGTAATGAAAAACTGTTTTTT.

This chain uses TRBV28 with TRBJ2-1; 10 nucleotides line up with TRBD2. The CDR3 has 18 residues. Trimming at V came to 5 bases and at J to 7 bases, leaving 17 bases not matched to a gene. From germline, CDR1 is MDHEN and CDR2 SYDVKM. This CDR3 reads CASSPPSGQREGLNEQFF. CDR3 coding DNA: TGTGCCAGCAGTCCCCCCTCCGGGCAGCGGGAGGGCCTGAATGAGCAGTTCTTC.

There are a few counts of this clonotype. The chain is built from TRBV30 and TRBJ2-2, with 12 bases lining up with TRBD2. The germline CDR1 and CDR2 sequences are GTSNPN and SVGIG (reference sequence). The CDR3 consists of 15 residues. With 2 bases clipped from V and 7 bases from J, the junction kept 5 bases outside the gene matches. Here the CDR3 DNA reads TGTGCCTGGAGTCGGACTAGCGGGACGAACGGGGAGCTGTTTTTT. As protein: CAWSRTSGTNGELFF. The full variable domain, with the rest looked up from reference TRBV30 and TRBJ2-2, is SQTIHQWPATLVQPVGSPLSLECTVEGTSNPNLYWYRQAAGRGLQLLFYSVGIGQISSEVPQNLSASRPQDRQFILSSKKLLLSDSGFYLCAWSRTSGTNGELFFGEGSRLTVL.

This clonotype occurred once. This chain links TRBV3-1 with TRBJ2-3; 8 bases are shared with TRBD2. There are 16 residues in the CDR3. Germline lookup yields CDR1 LGHDT and CDR2 YNNKEL (reference sequence). V shed 3 bases and J 3 bases; nucleotides not matched to a gene: 8. CDR3 coding DNA: TGTGCCAGCAGCCATTTTACGGGGGGGCCTACAGATACGCAGTATTTT. Amino acids: CASSHFTGGPTDTQYF.

The chain joins TRBV5-1 to TRBJ1-1; maybe TRBD1 (6 bases). The V and J ends lost 4 bases and 4 bases respectively, with 17 bases between them. There are 15 residues in the CDR3. Germline V gene lookup returns CDR1 SGHRS and CDR2 YFSETQ. For the CDR3, the DNA is TGCGCCAGCAGCCGGATCCTACAGGGCGGCACTGAAGCTTTCTTT. This encodes CASSRILQGGTEAFF. The full variable domain, rest sourced from reference TRBV5-1 and TRBJ1-1, is KAGVTQTPRYLIKTRGQQVTLSCSPISGHRSVSWYQQTPGQGLQFLFEYFSETQRNKGNFPGRFSGRQFSNSRSEMNVSTLELGDSALYLCASSRILQGGTEAFFGQGTRLTVV.

This clonotype has ten or more counts. The CDR3 coding sequence is TGTGCCGGGGGGACCCGAACCTACGAGCAGTACTTC. Its protein product is CAGGTRTYEQYF. The chain has TRBV30 and TRBJ2-7; possibly TRBD2 for D (6 bases). The CDR3 runs to 12 residues. Trimming left V 8 bases short and J 2 bases short, with 13 bases between. The germline V gene has CDR1 GTSNPN and CDR2 SVGIG (reference sequence).